The clone carrying this T cell receptor beta chain was seen only once. Its antigen is currently unknown. The data were taken from a study of CD8+ T cells in alopecia areata. For the study at large: Oral tofacitinib, 5 to 10 mg twice daily, was given in an open-label trial. Study-wide points: Compared with mice, patients displayed less clear TCR sharing, possibly for HLA-related reasons. Higher clonality was seen in lesional scalp than in normal scalp, especially in alopecia totalis/universalis.

Extraction of RNA preceded its reverse transcription into cDNA, which served as the sequencing template. Assay used: immunoSEQ multiplex PCR; TCRdb lists only in-frame clones, some missing. The sample consists of under 350,000 clones, about three fifths of them appearing once. CDR3 length: 15 residues. Germline CDR1 and CDR2: GTSNPN and SVGIG (reference sequence). V was clipped by 7 bases and J by 4 bases, with 19 bases between them. Treatment in this sample: oral pan-JAK inhibitor, 5-10 mg twice daily. V usage is TRBV30 and J usage is TRBJ2-2; D is ambiguous. This sequence originates from a human donor with alopecia areata. This specimen consisted of CD4+ T cells sorted from blood, obtained at week 24, from a patient treated with tofacitinib. In DNA, the CDR3 is TGTGCCTCGTCGCGGCAGTCAACCTTCACCGGGGAGCTGTTTTTT. It specifies CASSRQSTFTGELFF.